The 21 T cell receptor beta chains in this list originate from one sample, sequenced in a study of PD-1 blockade in mismatch repair-deficient tumors. Sequencing used immunoSEQ multiplex PCR; TCRdb keeps in-frame clones, though not all of them. The sample carries about 120,000 clones, approximately 86% recorded once. The source material was peripheral blood, sampled 44 weeks after starting pembrolizumab. These receptors originate from an adult with mismatch repair-deficient cancer.

The V gene is TRBV5-6, the J gene TRBJ2-7; 8 bases map to TRBD1. The CDR3 covers 14 residues. The V segment lost 0 bases and the J segment 4 bases; nucleotides outside the gene matches: 3. CDR1 and CDR2 from the germline V gene are SGHDT and YYEEEE. The CDR3 protein is CASSLARGQYEQYF. Written as DNA, the CDR3 is TGTGCCAGCAGCTTGGCCAGGGGGCAATACGAGCAGTACTTC.

The chain links TRBV11-3 to TRBJ2-3, with 8 bases identical to TRBD1. Trimming at V came to 5 bases and at J to 6 bases, leaving 7 bases not matched to a gene. Germline V gene lookup returns CDR1 SGHNT and CDR2 YENEEA. The length of the CDR3 is 14 residues. CDR3 nucleotide sequence: TGTGCCAGCAGCCACAGGGGGTGGACTGATACGCAGTATTTT. Its translation is CASSHRGWTDTQYF.

This clone appeared a single time. J is TRBJ2-5 and V is TRBV18; D possibly uses TRBD1 or TRBD2 (5 bases each). Germline loops: CDR1 KGHSH, CDR2 LQKENI. Trimming took 3 bases from V and 1 from J, leaving 9 bases between them. The CDR3 is made up of 14 amino acids. The DNA for the CDR3 is TGTGCCAGCTCACCGACTGGGGGCCAAGAGACCCAGTACTTC. It yields the protein CASSPTGGQETQYF. The whole variable domain, remainder taken from reference TRBV18 and TRBJ2-5, is NAGVMQNPRHLVRRRGQEARLRCSPMKGHSHVYWYRQLPEEGLKFMVYLQKENIIDESGMPKERFSAEFPKEGPSILRIQQVVRGDSAAYFCASSPTGGQETQYFGPGTRLLVL.

The rearrangement joins TRBV14 to TRBJ2-7, with 8 positions matching TRBD1. The germline V gene has CDR1 SGHDN and CDR2 FVKESK. The junction had 7 bases not matched to a gene; V was cut back by 3 bases and J by 3 bases. This CDR3 comprises 15 residues. The DNA of the CDR3 is TGTGCCAGCAGCCATATAGACAGGGGTGACTACGAGCAGTACTTC. Its translation is CASSHIDRGDYEQYF.

The rearrangement links TRBV19 to TRBJ2-6; D remains ambiguous. This CDR3 is built from 14 residues. The germline V gene encodes CDR1 LNHDA and CDR2 SQIVND (reference sequence). Deletions cut 3 bases from V and 0 bases from J, with 3 bases between. CDR3 loop: CASSIRSGANVLTF. Written as DNA, the CDR3 is TGTGCCAGTAGTATCCGCTCTGGGGCCAACGTCCTGACTTTC.

The genes are TRBV30 and TRBJ2-7; possibly TRBD2 for D (6 bases). The CDR3 has 14 residues. Germline lookup yields CDR1 GTSNPN and CDR2 SVGIG (reference sequence). The V and J ends lost 1 base and 6 bases respectively, with 16 bases between them. CDR3 DNA sequence: TGTGCCTGGAGTGGCCTCGGGGGTGACGGCGAGCAGTACTTC. Protein product: CAWSGLGGDGEQYF.

This clone was detected only once. The chain carries TRBV19 and TRBJ1-1; no firm D call. Looked up from germline, CDR1 is LNHDA and CDR2 is SQIVND (reference sequence). Trimming removed 6 bases from V and 1 base from J, with 12 bases in between. The CDR3 sequence is 14 residues long. CDR3 in DNA: TGTGCCAGTAGCTCAAGAATGGGGAACACTGAAGCTTTCTTT. Protein product: CASSSRMGNTEAFF.

The chain joins TRBV7-6 to TRBJ1-1; a weak D match, TRBD1 (6 bases). Germline lookup yields CDR1 SGHVS and CDR2 FNYEAQ. This CDR3 is built from 13 residues. Trimming left V 3 bases short and J 4 bases short, with 9 bases between. CDR3: CASSFGGGTEAFF. The CDR3 nucleotides read TGTGCCAGCAGCTTCGGGGGCGGCACTGAAGCTTTCTTT.

This clone was seen only once. This chain uses TRBV15 with TRBJ1-1; tentative D call: TRBD1 (6 bases). Trimming took 9 bases from V and 3 from J, leaving 14 bases between them. CDR3 size: 13 residues. The V gene's germline CDR1 is LNHNV and CDR2 YYDKDF (reference sequence). The CDR3 coding sequence is TGTGCCACGACGGCAGGGGCCTACACTGAAGCTTTCTTT. Protein sequence: CATTAGAYTEAFF.

CDR3 region: CASSLAVSGNSYNEQFF. The CDR3 nucleotides read TGCGCCAGCAGCTTGGCAGTTAGCGGGAACTCCTACAATGAGCAGTTCTTC. This chain joins TRBV5-1 and TRBJ2-1, with 8 nucleotides matching TRBD2. This CDR3 is built from 17 residues. V shed 0 bases, J shed 0 bases, and the junction held 5 bases outside the gene matches. Germline V gene lookup returns CDR1 SGHRS and CDR2 YFSETQ. Filled out from reference TRBV5-1 and TRBJ2-1, the complete variable domain reads KAGVTQTPRYLIKTRGQQVTLSCSPISGHRSVSWYQQTPGQGLQFLFEYFSETQRNKGNFPGRFSGRQFSNSRSEMNVSTLELGDSALYLCASSLAVSGNSYNEQFFGPGTRLTVL.

The chain uses TRBV4-2 and TRBJ2-1; 13 positions match TRBD2. The CDR3 is 17 residues long. V was clipped by 3 bases and J by 4 bases; unmatched bases: 6. Germline lookup yields CDR1 LGHNA and CDR2 YNFKEQ. The CDR3: CASSQGLAGITYNEQFF. The CDR3 nucleotides are TGTGCCAGCAGCCAGGGACTAGCGGGAATAACTTACAATGAGCAGTTCTTC.

Points on this clone: Its ends do not fully match the called genes, so a read error is possible. The rearrangement uses TRBV7-7 and TRBJ2-5, with 9 bases matching TRBD1. From germline, CDR1 is SSHAT and CDR2 FNYEAQ (reference sequence). CDR3 size: 15 residues. CDR3 DNA: TGTGCTAGCAGCCCCCGGACAGGGGTTATGGAGACCCAGTACTTC. Residues: CASSPRTGVMETQYF.

V gene TRBV11-2 combines with J gene TRBJ2-5; 9 bases are shared with TRBD1. Unmatched junction bases numbered 8, after V lost 5 bases and J lost 4 bases. CDR1 and CDR2 from the germline V gene are SGHAT and FQNNGV. This CDR3 region has 15 residues. The CDR3 reads CASSQGTGPTETQYF. In nucleotides, the CDR3 is TGTGCCAGCAGCCAGGGGACAGGGCCCACAGAGACCCAGTACTTC.

The genes are TRBV19 and TRBJ2-1; D is tentatively TRBD1 or TRBD2 (5 bases each). The CDR3 has 18 amino acids. V lost 5 bases to trimming and J lost 3 bases, with 23 bases between them. From germline, CDR1 is LNHDA and CDR2 SQIVND (reference sequence). The CDR3 bases are TGTGCCAGTAGTCCCCCAGTAGGGACGAAGGCCCTCTACAATGAGCAGTTCTTC. Residues: CASSPPVGTKALYNEQFF.

This clone came up a few times. V gene TRBV29-1 combines with J gene TRBJ1-1, with a tentative D call TRBD1 (5 bases). The V and J ends lost 3 bases and 3 bases respectively, with 5 bases between them. This CDR3 has 11 residues. The V gene's germline CDR1 is SQVTM and CDR2 ANQGSEA. CDR3 in DNA: TGCAGCGTTGACAGGGACACTGAAGCTTTCTTT. Encoded protein: CSVDRDTEAFF.

V and J are TRBV6-5 and TRBJ2-7; 8 positions match TRBD2. The CDR3 covers 15 residues. The ends lost 6 bases at V and 2 bases at J; junction bases unmatched: 9. Looked up from germline, CDR1 is MNHEY and CDR2 is SVGAGI. The CDR3 loop reads CASSTGLGKAYEQYF. The CDR3 bases are TGTGCCAGCAGCACGGGACTAGGGAAAGCCTACGAGCAGTACTTC.

The chain links TRBV7-3 to TRBJ2-1; D gene unclear. Trimming stripped 1 base from V and 4 bases from J, with 5 bases between. Germline V gene data show CDR1 as SGHTA and CDR2 as FQGTGA. The length of the CDR3 is 13 residues. CDR3 residues: CASSLNRYNEQFF. The CDR3 bases are TGTGCCAGCAGCTTAAACAGATACAATGAGCAGTTCTTC.

The chain joins TRBV5-1 to TRBJ2-7; D gene uncertain. Germline lookup yields CDR1 SGHRS and CDR2 YFSETQ. V was trimmed by 4 bases and J by 1 base, leaving 6 bases between them. The CDR3 spans 12 residues. CDR3 DNA sequence: TGCGCCAGCAGCGGACGATCCTACGAGCAGTACTTC. It codes for CASSGRSYEQYF.

J is TRBJ2-1 and V is TRBV5-1; 11 nucleotides match TRBD1. V shed 7 bases and J 9 bases; nucleotides not matched to a gene: 15. CDR1 and CDR2 from the germline V gene are SGHRS and YFSETQ. CDR3 length equals 16 residues. The DNA for the CDR3 is TGCGCCAGCGGAGGATGGACAGGGGGCGTTAATGGTGAGCAGTTCTTC. This sequence encodes CASGGWTGGVNGEQFF.

J is TRBJ2-7 and V is TRBV6-6, with TRBD2 identical over 8 bases. The V gene end was trimmed by 4 bases and the J gene end by 3 bases; junction bases not matched to a gene: 11. CDR3 length equals 16 residues. The germline gives CDR1 MNHNY, CDR2 SVGAGI (reference sequence). The CDR3 DNA reads TGTGCCAGCAGTTGGGAACTAGCGGAGATCATCTACGAGCAGTACTTC. Translation gives CASSWELAEIIYEQYF.

The J gene is TRBJ2-7, the V gene TRBV28, with D hard to call. Germline lookup yields CDR1 MDHEN and CDR2 SYDVKM. Trimming took 7 bases from V and 5 from J, leaving 24 bases between them. There are 16 residues in the CDR3. This chain's CDR3 is CASTTRPWVVRHEQYF. The CDR3 region has the DNA TGTGCCAGCACCACTCGACCGTGGGTGGTGAGACACGAGCAGTACTTC.